This T cell receptor (beta chain) came from a study of blood T cell repertoires in COVID-19. Study overall: Nucleic acid was either cDNA or gDNA, and it came from T cells, B-cell-depleted T cells, or PBMCs.

As originally analysed: Amplification of reference gene primers was used by the study to estimate nucleated cell counts. Profiling relied on immunoSEQ multiplex PCR, and the TCRdb table lists in-frame clones only, not all of them. The V and J calls and clone size are taken from that table; D and trimming were inferred from the DNA. The sample has 30,000 or so clones, 80% to 90% seen once; the top ten hold about 0.55%. V was shortened by 5 bases and J by 5 bases, with 15 bases between the two germline ends. The CDR3 length is 14 residues. Germline-derived CDR1 and CDR2 are MNHEY and SMNVEV (reference sequence).

The sample consisted of peripheral blood. The chain carries TRBV27 and TRBJ2-5; TRBD2 is a possible D gene (5 bases). The receptor's source is a woman in her forties with active or convalescent COVID-19. The DNA for the CDR3 is TGTGCCAGCAGTGGGTTCGGGGTAGGCGAGACCCAGTACTTC. Translated, it gives CASSGFGVGETQYF.